This paragraph covers one T cell receptor (beta chain) sequence. What it recognizes is unknown. This record belongs to a study of Ad26.COV2.S vaccination and SARS-CoV-2 variants. Study-wide results and caveats: Vaccinees reportedly had broad spike-specific CD8+ and CD4+ T cell responses. Recipients of vaccine and of placebo showed similar breadth of their non-spike TCR repertoires. Researchers cautioned that TCR breadth and depth analyses may have underestimated total T cell responses.

The CDR3 has 16 residues. Germline V gene sequence: CDR1 MGHDK, CDR2 SYGVNS. With 1 base removed from V and 3 bases from J, the gap between germline ends came to 16 bases. Clones were read by immunoSEQ multiplex PCR, and TCRdb kept only the in-frame ones, dropping some. The sample holds 150,000 to 200,000 clones, around nine tenths seen once. The clonotype was recovered from a human donor who had recovered from COVID-19. The J gene is TRBJ2-7, the V gene TRBV25-1, with D perhaps TRBD2 (7 bases). The starting material was peripheral blood, obtained after recovery from COVID-19. CDR3 sequence (DNA): TGTGCCAGCAGTGAATGGGCGGGGGCCGGCCACTACGAGCAGTACTTC. Translated: CASSEWAGAGHYEQYF.